The rows below give T cell receptor beta chains drawn from one sample of a study of metastatic and nonmetastatic thyroid tumors. Using MiXCR, TCRdb reanalyzed the PCR reads. Of 20,000 or so clones in the sample, roughly 25% were seen once. Sequencing was done on a sample of tumor tissue. Receptors were obtained from a female donor with papillary thyroid cancer or a benign thyroid nodule (not recorded which). Some clones in this sample may be carry-over from other donors' samples. Each CDR3 is given with its conserved first and last residue. A D gene is named only where the DNA matches it firmly. Only part of the rows carry a size: once, few, many, or a class if the clone is expanded.

CDR3 length,V gene,clone size,J gene,D gene,CDR3 protein,CDR3 DNA
16,TRBV2,many,TRBJ2-1,.,CASSRELGLLGDEQFF,TGTGCCAGCTCGAGGGAACTTGGACTCCTCGGGGATGAGCAGTTCTTC
15,TRBV27,.,TRBJ1-6,.,CASGLSEGAHSPLHF,TGTGCCAGCGGTTTATCAGAGGGCGCCCATTCACCCCTCCACTTT
15,TRBV6-2/TRBV6-3,few,TRBJ2-2,.,CASSFRTSGTGELFF,TGTGCCAGCAGTTTTCGGACTTCAGGCACCGGGGAGCTGTTTTTT
16,TRBV28,medium-sized,TRBJ2-7,TRBD2,CASSFTSGRISYEQYF,TGTGCCAGCAGTTTCACCAGCGGGAGGATCTCCTACGAGCAGTACTTC
15,TRBV19,.,TRBJ2-7,.,CASSLDRLTSYEQYF,TGTGCCAGTAGTTTAGACAGGTTGACTTCCTACGAGCAGTACTTC
14,TRBV9,many,TRBJ2-3,.,CASSEDLKGDTQYF,TGTGCCAGCAGCGAAGATCTAAAAGGAGATACGCAGTATTTT
17,TRBV20-1,medium-sized,TRBJ1-1,.,CSARDLNRDNRGTEAFF,TGCAGTGCTAGAGATCTAAATAGGGACAATCGGGGGACTGAAGCTTTCTTT
14,TRBV19,few,TRBJ2-7,TRBD1,CASSSRDRGYEQYF,TGTGCCAGTAGTTCCCGGGACAGGGGTTACGAGCAGTACTTC
16,TRBV6-1,few,TRBJ2-3,TRBD2,CAINTGLAGGTDTQYF,TGTGCCATCAACACGGGACTAGCGGGAGGCACAGATACGCAGTATTTT
14,TRBV2,many,TRBJ2-3,.,CASSLALNTDTQYF,TGTGCCAGCTCACTAGCATTAAACACAGATACGCAGTATTTT
15,TRBV5-6,many,TRBJ2-1,TRBD1,CASSIEGQGTGEQFF,TGTGCCAGCAGCATTGAAGGACAGGGGACGGGTGAGCAGTTCTTC
12,TRBV20-1,.,TRBJ2-7,.,CSARVGVYEQYF,TGCAGTGCTAGAGTGGGGGTCTACGAGCAGTACTTC
15,TRBV7-8,many,TRBJ1-5,TRBD1,CASSLGTGGHQPQHF,TGTGCCAGCAGCCTAGGGACAGGGGGCCATCAGCCCCAGCATTTT